Listed below are T cell receptor beta chains from one sample, sequenced in a study of T cells after yellow fever vaccination. TCRdb called the 5' RACE reads again in MiXCR, with one record for every CDR3 protein. The sample has some 340,000 distinct CDR3 sequences; over 8.5% are singletons. The source material was CD4+ T cells sorted from PBMCs, sampled 45 days after the yellow fever booster vaccination. These receptors came from a man in his late teens or twenties who received the YFV17D yellow fever vaccine. Both conserved end residues are part of each CDR3. D genes are given only for firm matches. Expanded clones get a size class; other rows say once, few or many, or leave the size out.

TRBD1,TRBV28,TRBJ1-5,few,TGTGCCAGCAGTCCGGACAGGGTATTAGGCAATCAGCCCCAGCATTTT,CASSPDRVLGNQPQHF
-,TRBV5-1,TRBJ1-2,-,TGCGCCAGCAGCCTTCCTCATGGCTATGGCTACACCTTC,CASSLPHGYGYTF
-,TRBV2,TRBJ1-1,-,TGTGCCAGCAGGCCCTTACAGGAATCCGGAGCTTTCTTT,CASRPLQESGAFF
-,TRBV10-2,TRBJ2-3,few,TGCGCCAGCAGTGCAATAGATACGCAGTATTTT,CASSAIDTQYF
TRBD1,TRBV12-3/TRBV12-4,TRBJ2-7,few,TGTGCCAGCAGGGACAGGGCCTCCTACGAGCAGTACTTC,CASRDRASYEQYF
TRBD1,TRBV5-8,TRBJ2-4,many,TGTGCCAGCAGCCCAAGGACAGGAAAACTAGCCAAAAACATTCAGTACTTC,CASSPRTGKLAKNIQYF
-,TRBV20-1,TRBJ2-3,few,TGCAGTGCGGTGGATAGGCTGACGACAAGCACAGATACGCAGTATTTT,CSAVDRLTTSTDTQYF
-,TRBV6-2/TRBV6-3,TRBJ2-1,many,TGTGCCAGCAGCTACCGGGGGCGTCGAGAGCAGTTCTTC,CASSYRGRREQFF
TRBD1,TRBV6-2/TRBV6-3,TRBJ2-6,few,TGTGCCAGCACCAGAACAGGGGTTGGGGCCAACGTCCTGACTTTC,CASTRTGVGANVLTF
-,TRBV7-9,TRBJ1-2,few,TGTGCCAGCAGCCCCGCCAGTTATAACTATGGCTACACCTTC,CASSPASYNYGYTF
-,TRBV2,TRBJ2-6,-,TGTGCCAGCAGCCCCGAGAAATCTGGGGCCAACGTCCTGACTTTC,CASSPEKSGANVLTF
TRBD1,TRBV12-3/TRBV12-4,TRBJ2-7,-,TGTGCCAGCACCAATAGTGAGGGGGCCAACGAGCAGTACTTC,CASTNSEGANEQYF
TRBD2,TRBV6-1,TRBJ2-1,many,TGTGCCAGCAGTGAACACAGCGGGGGCTTGAATGAGCAGTTCTTC,CASSEHSGGLNEQFF
-,TRBV20-1,TRBJ1-1,-,TGCAGTGCTTTTCCGGGGGGCACTGAAGCTTTCTTT,CSAFPGGTEAFF
-,TRBV11-2,TRBJ1-5,-,TGTGCCAGCAGCTTAGGGACTCGCCAGCCCCAGCATTTT,CASSLGTRQPQHF
-,TRBV6-6,TRBJ2-5,few,TGTGCCAGCAGTTACTCTATGACAGTCTCGGAGACCCAGTACTTC,CASSYSMTVSETQYF
TRBD1,TRBV5-1,TRBJ2-7,-,TGCGCCAGCAGCACGGAGACAGGGTTACACGAGCAGTACTTC,CASSTETGLHEQYF
-,TRBV2,TRBJ1-2,-,TGTGCCAGCAGTGAGTACGTCATACGGGGCTACACCTTC,CASSEYVIRGYTF
-,TRBV9,TRBJ1-2,-,TGTGCCAGCAGCGCCGGGGCAGGGCGTGGATTTGCCTATGGCTACACCTTC,CASSAGAGRGFAYGYTF
TRBD2,TRBV4-3,TRBJ2-3,few,TGCGCCAGCAGCCAAAAAGGACTAGCGAGAACAGATACGCAGTATTTT,CASSQKGLARTDTQYF
-,TRBV10-3,TRBJ1-6,-,TGTGCCATCAGTGAGGGACGGGATTCGGGACCACCCCTCCACTTT,CAISEGRDSGPPLHF
TRBD1,TRBV6-1,TRBJ1-5,few,TGTGCCAGCAGGGCAGGGGGTGAGAGCAATCAGCCCCAGCATTTT,CASRAGGESNQPQHF
-,TRBV18,TRBJ2-5,-,TGTGCCAGCTCACCCCTACCGGGGGCCCTCCAAGAGACCCAGTACTTC,CASSPLPGALQETQYF
-,TRBV9,TRBJ2-5,few,TGTGCCAGCAGCGTCCCCGGGGCGGGCCAAGAGACCCAGTACTTC,CASSVPGAGQETQYF
-,TRBV15,TRBJ2-4,-,TGTGCCACCAGCAGACCCCGGCGACAGGGGGACGGGGGGGTGTCCAAAAACATTCAGTACTTC,CATSRPRRQGDGGVSKNIQYF
-,TRBV6-6,TRBJ2-1,many,TGTGCCAGCAGTTACAAGGGTTTCTCGAACAGGGCGCACTACAATGAGCAGTTCTTC,CASSYKGFSNRAHYNEQFF
-,TRBV9,TRBJ2-3,many,TGTGCCAGCAGCCCTTATTCAGATACGCAGTATTTT,CASSPYSDTQYF
-,TRBV20-1,TRBJ1-2,-,TGCAGTGCAGCCATATTCTATGGCTACACCTTC,CSAAIFYGYTF
-,TRBV4-3,TRBJ1-2,few,TGCGCCAGCAGCCAAGACCCCAGAGCGCTGGCCTATGGCTACACCTTC,CASSQDPRALAYGYTF
-,TRBV12-3/TRBV12-4,TRBJ2-1,few,TGTGCCAGCAGTTTCGGGGTCTCCTACAATGAGCAGTTCTTC,CASSFGVSYNEQFF
TRBD1,TRBV7-7,TRBJ2-3,-,TGTGCTAGCAGCTCCGACAGGGGAGCAGATACGCAGTATTTT,CASSSDRGADTQYF
-,TRBV5-1,TRBJ1-6,many,TGCGCCAGCAGCTTGGGGTTGGGAAATTCACCCCTCCACTTT,CASSLGLGNSPLHF
-,TRBV7-9,TRBJ2-3,few,TGTGCCAGCAGCTTTTATTCCGCCGATACGCAGTATTTT,CASSFYSADTQYF
-,TRBV29-1,TRBJ1-1,-,TGCAGCGTTGAGATCGGACAGATGAACACTGAAGCTTTCTTT,CSVEIGQMNTEAFF
-,TRBV4-3,TRBJ1-2,many,TGCGCCAGCAGCTCCGACCCAAAAAGGAACTATGGCTACACCTTC,CASSSDPKRNYGYTF
TRBD1,TRBV5-1,TRBJ2-2,-,TGCGCCAGCAGCCCGGGACAGGGGCCCGGGGAGCTGTTTTTT,CASSPGQGPGELFF
TRBD2,TRBV28,TRBJ2-4,-,TGTGCCAGCAGAGCCAGCGGGGGGGAAAACATTCAGTACTTC,CASRASGGENIQYF
-,TRBV4-1,TRBJ2-1,-,TGCGCCAGCAGCCAAGGCCTCAGAGGGGAGCCCTACAATGAGCAGTTCTTC,CASSQGLRGEPYNEQFF
-,TRBV12-3/TRBV12-4,TRBJ2-2,few,TGTGCCAGCAGCCCAGGAGGAGGCGGGGAGCTGTTTTTT,CASSPGGGGELFF